This TCR beta chain was identified during a study of T cell repertoires in cytomegalovirus infection. Study-level information: The study used recently identified HLA-C-restricted and well-studied HLA-B-restricted CMV epitopes. CMV infection together with matching HLA type was indicated by public TCR beta signatures.

A remark on this clonotype: No antigen is known for it.

General study findings and limits: The study identified carriers of CMV plus the relevant HLA from cumulative public TCR beta family frequency. There were HLA-C-restricted CMV-specific TCR beta clonotypes dominating the ex vivo response.

TCRdb re-derived calls from the reads in MiXCR, one entry per CDR3 protein. This table has approximately 600,000 distinct CDR3 sequences, approximately 40% appearing once. V was pared by 3 bases and J by 9 bases, with 15 bases between. CDR1 SEHNR and CDR2 FQNEAQ come from the germline V gene (reference sequence). The CDR3 consists of 14 residues. This TCR came from a human donor in good health (CMV status not recorded). Some clones in this sample may be carry-over from other donors' samples. Sample: cultured PBMCs, taken from culture after CMV antigen stimulation. The chain couples TRBV7-9 to TRBJ1-5; the D gene is possibly TRBD1 (6 bases). The CDR3 region has the DNA TGTGCCAGCAGCTTCCATTCAGGGGAATGGCCCCAGCATTTT. Protein: CASSFHSGEWPQHF.